This T cell receptor beta chain was sequenced for a study of immune evolution from preneoplasia to lung adenocarcinoma. The study's findings and limits: Later-stage lesions appeared to have more T cells, more diversity, less clonality. Normal lung had the highest top T cell clone frequencies.

Patient tissue came from resections in Japan or China, 2014–2017. With respect to this clone: What it binds is not known.

Clones were read by immunoSEQ multiplex PCR, and TCRdb kept only the in-frame ones, dropping some. The data contain about 5,500 clones, roughly 83% of them singletons. The TCR sequence derives from a person between 65 and 80 years old with lung adenocarcinoma. Specimen: FFPE adjacent normal lung tissue.

Written as DNA, the CDR3 is TGTGCCAGCAGCTTAGCAGGGAACACTGAAGCTTTCTTT. It is translated as CASSLAGNTEAFF. This chain connects TRBV7-9 to TRBJ1-1; no definite D call. Germline CDR1 reads SEHNR; CDR2 reads FQNEAQ (reference sequence). The CDR3 loop spans 13 amino acids. The V end lost 0 bases, the J end lost 1 base, and 3 bases lay between the germline ends.